The clone carrying this T cell receptor beta chain appeared a few times. The data stem from a study of patients and donors after allogeneic stem cell transplantation. Germline loops: CDR1 SQVTM, CDR2 ANQGSEA. Trimming cost V 1 base and J 5 bases; bases outside gene matches: 5. The CDR3 runs 14 residues. Using its own MiXCR run on the RT-PCR reads, TCRdb lists one record per CDR3 protein. The sample records about 960,000 distinct CDR3 sequences, more than 15% being singletons. This chain uses TRBV29-1 with TRBJ2-7, with 10 nucleotides matching TRBD2. This TCR was recovered from a human donor who was either an allogeneic HSCT recipient or a stem cell or donor lymphocyte infusion donor (not recorded which). It is not recorded whose cells these are; they may come from a transplant donor. The sequenced sample consisted of blood, either unsorted or a sorted T cell fraction (not recorded which). CDR3 protein: CSVEASGSIDEQYF. The CDR3 DNA reads as TGCAGCGTTGAAGCTAGCGGGAGCATCGACGAGCAGTACTTC.